The 29 T cell receptor beta chains below come from one sample, sequenced in a study of blood T cell repertoires in COVID-19. Assay: immunoSEQ multiplex PCR; the TCRdb copy retains only in-frame clones and omits some. The sample holds approximately 98,000 clones, around 81% seen once. Sequencing was carried out using peripheral blood. Receptor source: a woman between 65 and 79 years old with acute or convalescent COVID-19.

The chain has TRBV28 and TRBJ2-6, with D perhaps TRBD1 (6 bases). Germline CDR1 and CDR2: MDHEN and SYDVKM. CDR3 length: 15 residues. The V end lost 6 bases, the J end lost 2 bases, and 11 bases lay between the germline ends. The CDR3 bases are TGTGCCAGCAGGATAGAGGGGGCTGGGGCCAACGTCCTGACTTTC. This sequence encodes CASRIEGAGANVLTF.

This chain connects TRBV28 to TRBJ2-7; tentatively, D is TRBD2 (6 bases). Germline V gene lookup returns CDR1 MDHEN and CDR2 SYDVKM. Trimming pared 2 bases from V and 5 bases from J, leaving 13 bases between. The CDR3 is 14 residues long. CDR3 residues: CASSLMRGRHEQYF. The CDR3 region has the DNA TGTGCCAGCAGTTTAATGCGGGGACGGCACGAGCAGTACTTC.

This rearrangement joins TRBV7-3 to TRBJ1-1, with a weak D call TRBD1 (5 bases). The V and J ends lost 1 base and 4 bases respectively, with 13 bases between them. The CDR3 spans 15 residues. Germline assignment: CDR1 SGHTA and CDR2 FQGTGA. DNA of the CDR3: TGTGCCAGCAGCTTAAATTCAGGGCTGGGCACTGAAGCTTTCTTT. This gives the protein CASSLNSGLGTEAFF.

This rearrangement joins TRBV11-2 to TRBJ2-7; possibly TRBD2 for D (7 bases). V was trimmed by 5 bases and J by 1 base, leaving 18 bases between them. The CDR3 consists of 16 residues. Germline V gene lookup returns CDR1 SGHAT and CDR2 FQNNGV. DNA for the CDR3: TGTGCCAGCAGCCCGAGAGGGGGGGAGAGGTCCTACGAGCAGTACTTC. This encodes CASSPRGGERSYEQYF.

The count of this clone is one. The gene calls are TRBV3-1 (or the pseudogene TRBV3-2) and TRBJ2-7, with 8 bases matching TRBD1. In germline, CDR1 is LGHDT, CDR2 YNNKEL (reference sequence). There are 15 residues in the CDR3. Germline trimming cut 5 bases from V and 3 bases from J; bases unmatched to any gene: 9. The CDR3 loop is CASSAPQGACYEQYV. In nucleotides, the CDR3 is TGTGCCAGCAGCGCCCCTCAGGGGGCTTGCTACGAGCAGTACGTC.

V gene TRBV19 combines with J gene TRBJ1-6; D is ambiguous. This CDR3 has 18 residues. Trimming took off 7 bases at V and 0 bases at J, with 19 bases between the two ends. Germline V gene data show CDR1 as LNHDA and CDR2 as SQIVND (reference sequence). The CDR3 DNA follows: TGTGCCAGTACCCTCCTAGCACCGGGGAGCTCCTATAATTCACCCCTCCACTTT. It translates to CASTLLAPGSSYNSPLHF.

V usage is TRBV5-1 and J usage is TRBJ2-3; 8 bases match TRBD1. The CDR3 loop spans 15 amino acids. The germline CDR1 and CDR2 sequences are SGHRS and YFSETQ. Trimming removed 0 bases from V and 1 base from J; junction bases left unmatched: 1. The DNA for the CDR3 is TGCGCCAGCAGCTTGGGGACAGGGCGCACAGATACGCAGTATTTT. Its translation: CASSLGTGRTDTQYF.

V usage is TRBV19 and J usage is TRBJ1-2; 8 positions match TRBD1. With 4 bases clipped from V and 4 bases from J, the junction kept 5 bases outside the gene matches. The CDR3 spans 14 residues. Germline V gives CDR1 LNHDA, CDR2 SQIVND (reference sequence). The CDR3, as DNA: TGTGCCAGTAGTAAGGGACAGGAAATCTATGGCTACACCTTC. Protein: CASSKGQEIYGYTF. Using reference TRBV19 and TRBJ1-2 for the parts outside the CDR3, the full variable domain is DGGITQSPKYLFRKEGQNVTLSCEQNLNHDAMYWYRQDPGQGLRLIYYSQIVNDFQKGDIAEGYSVSREKKESFPLTVTSAQKNPTAFYLCASSKGQEIYGYTFGSGTRLTVV.

This clone showed up just a few times. The chain employs TRBV27 and TRBJ1-4; 8 bases fit TRBD1. Germline V CDR1 and CDR2: MNHEY, SMNVEV (reference sequence). V shed 3 bases, J shed 4 bases, and the junction held 4 bases outside the gene matches. CDR3 length: 15 residues. CDR3 sequence (DNA): TGTGCCAGCAGTTTCAGGACAGGGCTTAATGAAAAACTGTTTTTT. Translating it yields CASSFRTGLNEKLFF.

The J gene is TRBJ1-2, the V gene TRBV28; D unclear. Germline CDR1 and CDR2: MDHEN and SYDVKM. V was trimmed by 2 bases and J by 1 base, leaving 8 bases between them. The CDR3 is 14 residues long. CDR3 region: CASSLGSGNYGYTF. CDR3 in DNA: TGTGCCAGCAGTTTAGGTTCCGGTAACTATGGCTACACCTTC.

This sequence joins TRBV7-9 and TRBJ1-6; 8 bases are shared with TRBD1. Per the germline V gene, CDR1 is SEHNR and CDR2 is FQNEAQ (reference sequence). The CDR3 totals 15 residues. V shed 7 bases, J shed 4 bases, and the junction held 6 bases outside the gene matches. CDR3 DNA sequence: TGTGCCAGCACCGGGACAGGCGGGTATAATTCACCCCTCCACTTT. It codes for CASTGTGGYNSPLHF.

The chain recombines TRBV11-2 with TRBJ2-2, with 8 bases that match TRBD1. J gave up 0 bases and V 6 bases, and 6 bases lay outside the gene matches. Germline V gives CDR1 SGHAT, CDR2 FQNNGV. The CDR3 consists of 16 residues. CDR3 nucleotides: TGTGCCAGCAGGTCTCCGGGACAGGCGAACACCGGGGAGCTGTTTTTT. It translates to CASRSPGQANTGELFF.

The chain uses TRBV6-5 and TRBJ1-1, with D unclear. Germline values: CDR1 MNHEY, CDR2 SVGAGI. V was shortened by 8 bases and J by 2 bases, with 6 bases between the two germline ends. This CDR3 contains 11 residues. The CDR3 sequence: CASAANTEAFF. The CDR3 DNA reads TGTGCCAGCGCGGCTAACACTGAAGCTTTCTTT.

In DNA form, the CDR3 reads TGTGCCAGCAGTTTAGGTGCAACTCTAGTTGGCTACACCTTC. It translates to CASSLGATLVGYTF. The gene calls are TRBV28 and TRBJ1-2; D gene uncertain. Germline values: CDR1 MDHEN, CDR2 SYDVKM. This CDR3 comprises 14 residues. V lost 2 bases and J lost 7, with 14 bases in between.

The V call is TRBV7-3, the J call TRBJ2-3; 10 nucleotides match TRBD2. This CDR3 contains 18 residues. After removal of 3 bases from V and 0 bases from J, the junction contained 9 bases not matched to a gene. Germline-derived CDR1 and CDR2 are SGHTA and FQGTGA. This chain's CDR3 is CASSLFGSGGASTDTQYF. Here the CDR3 DNA reads TGTGCCAGCAGCTTGTTTGGAAGCGGGGGGGCTAGCACAGATACGCAGTATTTT.

The genes are TRBV18 and TRBJ2-1, with D hard to call. The germline V gene encodes CDR1 KGHSH and CDR2 LQKENI. The V end lost 3 bases, the J end lost 8 bases, and 11 bases lay between the germline ends. The CDR3 spans 13 residues. CDR3 sequence (DNA): TGTGCCAGCTCACCGTCCCAGGCGTATGAGCAGTTCTTC. Its translation: CASSPSQAYEQFF.

The chain couples TRBV2 to TRBJ1-3; 8 bases are shared with TRBD1. The CDR3 contains 14 residues. With V trimmed by 6 bases and J by 2 bases, 3 bases remained unmatched. Per the germline V gene, CDR1 is SNHLY and CDR2 is FYNNEI. Here the CDR3 DNA reads TGTGCCAGCAGCCTGACAGGGGCTGGAAACACCATATATTTT. This sequence encodes CASSLTGAGNTIYF.

This clone was seen more than once but under ten times. The V call is TRBV5-1, the J call TRBJ1-1; D is undetermined. The CDR3 length is 16 residues. Germline V gene lookup returns CDR1 SGHRS and CDR2 YFSETQ. V was pared by 1 base and J by 4 bases, with 17 bases between. In nucleotides, the CDR3 is TGCGCCAGCAGCTTGAGGTCTAGGGCGGCGGGCACTGAAGCTTTCTTT. This gives the protein CASSLRSRAAGTEAFF.

The chain links TRBV4-3 to TRBJ2-5; 8 positions match TRBD2. The CDR3 consists of 15 residues. Germline V gene data show CDR1 as LGHNA and CDR2 as YSLEER. V lost 2 bases to trimming and J lost 5 bases; unmatched junction nucleotides: 7. Here the CDR3 DNA reads TGCGCCAGCAGCCAAAGAGGACTAGCAGGGGAGACCCAGTACTTC. It specifies CASSQRGLAGETQYF.

CDR3 sequence reads: CASSYFGLAGGEQFF. Here the CDR3 DNA reads TGTGCCAGCAGTTACTTCGGACTAGCGGGGGGGGAGCAGTTCTTC. The chain employs TRBV6-5 and TRBJ2-1; 15 bases are shared with TRBD2. CDR1 is MNHEY, CDR2 SVGAGI, per germline. The V segment lost 1 base and the J segment 10 bases; nucleotides outside the gene matches: 2. CDR3 size: 15 residues.

The chain joins TRBV6-6 to TRBJ1-3; D remains unclear. This CDR3 has 14 amino acids. Trimming removed 2 bases from V and 0 bases from J, with 5 bases in between. Germline V gives CDR1 MNHNY, CDR2 SVGAGI (reference sequence). CDR3 bases: TGTGCCAGCAGTTACCCAGGCTCTGGAAACACCATATATTTT. Translating it yields CASSYPGSGNTIYF.

The rearrangement joins TRBV10-3 to TRBJ2-5; maybe TRBD1 (8 bases). Trimming took 6 bases from V and 5 from J, leaving 19 bases between them. The CDR3 spans 15 residues. The germline V gene has CDR1 ENHRY and CDR2 SYGVKD. The CDR3 DNA is TGTGCCATCAGGCCTGGAACAGGGGGGGTCGAGACCCAGTACTTC. It specifies CAIRPGTGGVETQYF.

This chain links TRBV6-4 with TRBJ1-2, with a possible D match to TRBD1 (5 bases). CDR1 is MRHNA, CDR2 SNTAGT, per germline. V lost 9 bases, J lost 7 bases, and 12 bases lay in between. There are 11 residues in the CDR3. The CDR3 protein is CASSAGFGYTF. Written as DNA, the CDR3 is TGTGCCAGTTCAGCAGGGTTTGGCTACACCTTC.

The chain has TRBV5-6 and TRBJ1-6; a weak D match, TRBD1 (5 bases). The V gene lost 0 bases and the J gene lost 9 bases, with 10 bases spanning the gap. This CDR3 region has 14 residues. Germline V gives CDR1 SGHDT, CDR2 YYEEEE. CDR3: CASSLGQRASPLHF. DNA for the CDR3: TGTGCCAGCAGCTTGGGACAGCGAGCTTCACCCCTCCACTTT.

This sequence joins TRBV4-2 and TRBJ1-2; D possibly corresponds to TRBD1 (5 bases). This CDR3 comprises 15 residues. Germline V CDR1 and CDR2: LGHNA, YNFKEQ. V was trimmed by 1 base and J by 3 bases, leaving 12 bases between them. In DNA form, the CDR3 reads TGTGCCAGCAGCCAAGCCTGGGGCGGGGACTATGGCTACACCTTC. Translating gives CASSQAWGGDYGYTF.

V usage is TRBV7-8 and J usage is TRBJ2-1; weak D call: TRBD2 (6 bases). With 6 bases removed from V and 4 bases from J, the gap between germline ends came to 13 bases. CDR3 length: 14 residues. CDR1 and CDR2 from the germline V gene are SGHVS and FQNEAQ. The chain's CDR3 is CASRLADLYNEQFF. CDR3 in DNA: TGTGCCAGCAGACTAGCAGACTTATACAATGAGCAGTTCTTC.

The gene calls are TRBV6-1 and TRBJ1-1; 8 bases line up with TRBD1. The CDR3 is 14 residues long. V shed 0 bases, J shed 5 bases, and the junction held 2 bases outside the gene matches. Germline CDR1 reads MNHNS; CDR2 reads SASEGT. CDR3 residues: CASSEAWTGTEAFF. The CDR3 nucleotides are TGTGCCAGCAGTGAAGCTTGGACAGGGACTGAAGCTTTCTTT.

This chain uses TRBV6-5 with TRBJ1-2, with D possibly matching TRBD1 (5 bases). CDR1 is MNHEY and CDR2 is SVGAGI in the germline V gene. V was pared by 5 bases and J by 3 bases, with 16 bases between. CDR3 length equals 15 residues. The CDR3 loop reads CASSTDRHRYYGYTF. CDR3 DNA sequence: TGTGCCAGCAGTACCGACAGACACAGGTACTATGGCTACACCTTC.

The chain recombines TRBV7-2 with TRBJ1-1; 7 nucleotides align to TRBD1. J lost 0 bases, V lost 3 bases, and 4 bases had no gene match. Germline CDR1 SGHTA, CDR2 FQGNSA. The CDR3 is made up of 15 amino acids. CDR3 sequence: CASSFTGDMNTEAFF. DNA for the CDR3: TGTGCCAGCAGCTTTACAGGGGACATGAACACTGAAGCTTTCTTT.